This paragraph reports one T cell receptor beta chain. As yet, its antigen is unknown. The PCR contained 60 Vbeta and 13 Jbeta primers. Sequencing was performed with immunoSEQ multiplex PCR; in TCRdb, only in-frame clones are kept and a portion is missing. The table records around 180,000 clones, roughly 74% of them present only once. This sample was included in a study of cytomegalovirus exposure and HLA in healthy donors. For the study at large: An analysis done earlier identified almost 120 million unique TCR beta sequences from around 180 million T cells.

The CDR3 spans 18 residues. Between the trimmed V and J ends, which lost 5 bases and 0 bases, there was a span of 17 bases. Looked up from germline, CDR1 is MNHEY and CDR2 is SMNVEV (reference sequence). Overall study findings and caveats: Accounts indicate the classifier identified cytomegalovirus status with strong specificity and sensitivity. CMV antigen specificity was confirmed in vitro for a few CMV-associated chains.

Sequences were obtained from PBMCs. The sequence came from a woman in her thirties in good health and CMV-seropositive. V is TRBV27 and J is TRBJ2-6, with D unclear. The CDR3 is CASSQFTRRGSGANVLTF. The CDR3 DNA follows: TGTGCCAGCAGTCAATTTACCCGCAGAGGCTCTGGGGCCAACGTCCTGACTTTC.